This T cell receptor (beta chain) came from a study of blood T cell repertoires in COVID-19. Study-wide background: The cDNA or gDNA used as material had been derived from T cells, B-cell-depleted T cells, or PBMCs.

Participants had their cohort set by participant-reported clinical history. CDR3 length: 13 amino acids. The V gene's germline CDR1 is MDHEN and CDR2 SYDVKM. Trimming removed 5 bases from V and 7 bases from J, with 14 bases in between. Assay: immunoSEQ multiplex PCR; the TCRdb copy retains only in-frame clones and omits some. The table records a few hundred thousand clones, 80% to 90% of them present only once. The clonotype was recovered from a woman in her late teens or twenties who had recovered from COVID-19. The sequenced material came from PBMCs or T cells enriched from blood (not recorded which). The rearrangement uses TRBV28 and TRBJ1-1; D is unresolved. CDR3 amino acids: CASSHATGGEAFF. CDR3 DNA: TGTGCCAGCAGTCATGCCACTGGTGGTGAAGCTTTCTTT.